These T cell receptor beta chains were read from a single sample in a study of T cells in Graves' hyperthyroidism and ophthalmopathy. TCRdb re-derived calls from the multiplex PCR reads in MiXCR, one entry per CDR3 protein. The profile covers hundreds of thousands of distinct CDR3 sequences, with around 25% appearing a single time and more than 60% taken by the ten largest. Source material: blood. The receptor source for this set is a man in his forties or fifties with Graves' hyperthyroidism. Both conserved end residues are part of each CDR3. Each record gives: J gene, D gene, clone size, V gene, CDR3 protein, CDR3 DNA. D genes are given only for firm matches. A clone size is listed for some rows: how often the clone was seen (once, few, many), or a class if it is expanded.

J gene: TRBJ2-1
D gene: TRBD2
clone size: few
V gene: TRBV7-9
CDR3 protein: CASSSDSGANYNEQFF
CDR3 DNA: TGTGCCAGCAGCTCGGATAGCGGGGCAAACTACAATGAGCAGTTCTTC

J gene: TRBJ1-1
D gene: .
clone size: .
V gene: TRBV29-1
CDR3 protein: CSVYRVTDTEAFF
CDR3 DNA: TGCAGCGTTTACAGGGTTACCGACACTGAAGCTTTCTTT

J gene: TRBJ2-1
D gene: TRBD2
clone size: many
V gene: TRBV3-1
CDR3 protein: CASSQERVTGGRNEQFF
CDR3 DNA: TGTGCCAGCAGCCAAGAACGGGTAACGGGAGGGCGGAATGAGCAGTTCTTC

J gene: TRBJ2-7
D gene: .
clone size: .
V gene: TRBV6-1
CDR3 protein: CASSRTANAYEQYF
CDR3 DNA: TGTGCCAGCAGCCGGACAGCTAACGCCTACGAGCAGTACTTC

J gene: TRBJ1-1
D gene: .
clone size: few
V gene: TRBV6-6
CDR3 protein: CASSYMRPGGTEAFF
CDR3 DNA: TGTGCCAGCAGTTACATGCGACCGGGGGGCACTGAAGCTTTCTTT

J gene: TRBJ2-3
D gene: .
clone size: few
V gene: TRBV28
CDR3 protein: CASLRWQEGDTQYF
CDR3 DNA: TGTGCCAGCTTACGGTGGCAGGAGGGAGATACGCAGTATTTT

J gene: TRBJ2-1
D gene: TRBD2
clone size: .
V gene: TRBV15
CDR3 protein: CATSRDPGLAGGPYNEQFF
CDR3 DNA: TGTGCCACCAGCAGAGATCCGGGACTAGCGGGAGGCCCCTACAATGAGCAGTTCTTC

J gene: TRBJ2-2
D gene: .
clone size: .
V gene: TRBV24-1
CDR3 protein: CATSRDTGELFF
CDR3 DNA: TGTGCCACCAGTCGCGACACCGGGGAGCTGTTTTTT

J gene: TRBJ2-2
D gene: .
clone size: .
V gene: TRBV12-3/TRBV12-4
CDR3 protein: CASSLRAFTGELFF
CDR3 DNA: TGTGCCAGCAGCCTGAGGGCCTTTACCGGGGAGCTGTTTTTT

J gene: TRBJ1-5
D gene: .
clone size: .
V gene: TRBV2
CDR3 protein: CASSVNTYQPQHF
CDR3 DNA: TGTGCCAGCAGTGTAAACACCTATCAGCCCCAGCATTTT

J gene: TRBJ1-4
D gene: TRBD1
clone size: .
V gene: TRBV12-3/TRBV12-4
CDR3 protein: CASSWDSFATNEKLFF
CDR3 DNA: TGTGCCAGCAGCTGGGACAGCTTTGCAACTAATGAAAAACTGTTTTTT

J gene: TRBJ2-3
D gene: .
clone size: .
V gene: TRBV6-1
CDR3 protein: CASSFSSLSPDTQYF
CDR3 DNA: TGTGCCAGCAGTTTTTCTAGCCTTTCACCAGATACGCAGTATTTT

J gene: TRBJ2-1
D gene: TRBD1
clone size: few
V gene: TRBV24-1
CDR3 protein: CATSTGQGIYNEQFF
CDR3 DNA: TGTGCCACCAGCACGGGACAGGGGATTTACAATGAGCAGTTCTTC

J gene: TRBJ2-7
D gene: .
clone size: .
V gene: TRBV5-6
CDR3 protein: CASSLVPHRRPYEQYF
CDR3 DNA: TGTGCCAGCAGCTTGGTCCCCCATAGACGCCCCTACGAGCAGTACTTC

J gene: TRBJ2-7
D gene: .
clone size: few
V gene: TRBV12-3/TRBV12-4
CDR3 protein: CASSVTGSEQYF
CDR3 DNA: TGTGCCAGCAGTGTCACAGGGAGCGAGCAGTACTTC

J gene: TRBJ1-6
D gene: .
clone size: .
V gene: TRBV30
CDR3 protein: CAWSVQGRSRDSPLHF
CDR3 DNA: TGTGCCTGGAGTGTACAAGGACGGAGTAGAGATTCACCCCTCCACTTT

J gene: TRBJ2-7
D gene: TRBD2
clone size: .
V gene: TRBV5-1
CDR3 protein: CASSHGLADYEQYF
CDR3 DNA: TGCGCCAGCAGTCACGGACTAGCGGACTACGAGCAGTACTTC

J gene: TRBJ2-7
D gene: .
clone size: .
V gene: TRBV6-1
CDR3 protein: CASSEAPGYYEQYF
CDR3 DNA: TGTGCCAGCAGTGAAGCTCCAGGGTACTACGAGCAGTACTTC

J gene: TRBJ1-6
D gene: TRBD1
clone size: .
V gene: TRBV27
CDR3 protein: CASSRTGNSPLHF
CDR3 DNA: TGTGCCAGCAGTAGGACAGGGAATTCACCCCTCCACTTT

J gene: TRBJ1-1
D gene: TRBD1
clone size: many
V gene: TRBV6-1
CDR3 protein: CASRQGANTEAFF
CDR3 DNA: TGTGCCAGCAGACAGGGGGCGAACACTGAAGCTTTCTTT

J gene: TRBJ2-7
D gene: .
clone size: many
V gene: TRBV2
CDR3 protein: CASGQGHYEQYF
CDR3 DNA: TGTGCCAGCGGGCAGGGGCATTACGAGCAGTACTTC

J gene: TRBJ1-4
D gene: .
clone size: few
V gene: TRBV20-1
CDR3 protein: CSARDVQRANEKLFF
CDR3 DNA: TGCAGTGCTAGAGATGTCCAGAGGGCTAATGAAAAACTGTTTTTT

J gene: TRBJ2-5
D gene: .
clone size: many
V gene: TRBV27
CDR3 protein: CASRAQLGVGPETQYF
CDR3 DNA: TGTGCCAGCAGGGCTCAACTAGGGGTGGGGCCAGAGACCCAGTACTTC

J gene: TRBJ2-3
D gene: .
clone size: .
V gene: TRBV29-1
CDR3 protein: CSVVLWEAPDTQYF
CDR3 DNA: TGCAGCGTTGTCTTATGGGAGGCCCCAGATACGCAGTATTTT

J gene: TRBJ2-7
D gene: .
clone size: .
V gene: TRBV6-6
CDR3 protein: CASSYGLGDEQYF
CDR3 DNA: TGTGCCAGCAGTTACGGGCTGGGGGACGAGCAGTACTTC

J gene: TRBJ2-7
D gene: TRBD1
clone size: .
V gene: TRBV6-2/TRBV6-3
CDR3 protein: CASSMGQEVSYEQYF
CDR3 DNA: TGTGCCAGCAGTATGGGACAGGAGGTATCCTACGAGCAGTACTTC

J gene: TRBJ1-5
D gene: .
clone size: .
V gene: TRBV20-1
CDR3 protein: CSATRPRGSNQPQHF
CDR3 DNA: TGCAGTGCAACAAGGCCTCGCGGGAGCAATCAGCCCCAGCATTTT

J gene: TRBJ2-7
D gene: TRBD1
clone size: many
V gene: TRBV11-2
CDR3 protein: CASSRGQALGQYF
CDR3 DNA: TGTGCCAGCAGCCGAGGACAGGCCCTTGGGCAGTACTTC

J gene: TRBJ2-1
D gene: .
clone size: .
V gene: TRBV18
CDR3 protein: CASSGASNEQFF
CDR3 DNA: TGTGCCAGCTCAGGGGCCAGCAATGAGCAGTTCTTC

J gene: TRBJ2-6
D gene: .
clone size: few
V gene: TRBV7-9
CDR3 protein: CATSGTPEPFSGANVLTF
CDR3 DNA: TGTGCCACCTCTGGGACACCCGAGCCCTTCTCTGGGGCCAACGTCCTGACTTTC

J gene: TRBJ2-3
D gene: TRBD2
clone size: .
V gene: TRBV7-9
CDR3 protein: CASRREGTDTQYF
CDR3 DNA: TGTGCCAGCCGGCGGGAGGGCACAGATACGCAGTATTTT

J gene: TRBJ1-5
D gene: .
clone size: .
V gene: TRBV20-1
CDR3 protein: CSARDSRWNQGQNQPQHF
CDR3 DNA: TGCAGTGCTAGAGATAGTCGGTGGAATCAAGGGCAAAATCAGCCCCAGCATTTT

J gene: TRBJ1-2
D gene: .
clone size: few
V gene: TRBV11-2
CDR3 protein: CASSSGGNGYTF
CDR3 DNA: TGTGCCAGCAGTTCGGGGGGAAATGGCTACACCTTC

J gene: TRBJ1-2
D gene: TRBD1
clone size: few
V gene: TRBV20-1
CDR3 protein: CSARGTGSGYTF
CDR3 DNA: TGCAGTGCTAGGGGGACAGGGTCTGGCTACACCTTC

J gene: TRBJ2-1
D gene: TRBD1
clone size: few
V gene: TRBV20-1
CDR3 protein: CSVETGKYGEQFF
CDR3 DNA: TGCAGTGTTGAGACAGGGAAATACGGTGAGCAGTTCTTC

J gene: TRBJ1-3
D gene: TRBD1
clone size: .
V gene: TRBV28
CDR3 protein: CASYGTGSGNTIYF
CDR3 DNA: TGTGCCAGCTACGGGACAGGCTCTGGAAACACCATATATTTT

J gene: TRBJ1-5
D gene: .
clone size: .
V gene: TRBV2
CDR3 protein: CASSEEQASNQPQHF
CDR3 DNA: TGTGCCAGCAGTGAAGAACAGGCCAGCAATCAGCCCCAGCATTTT

J gene: TRBJ1-1
D gene: TRBD1
clone size: many
V gene: TRBV3-1
CDR3 protein: CASSQRTGGTEAFF
CDR3 DNA: TGTGCCAGCAGCCAACGAACAGGGGGCACTGAAGCTTTCTTT

J gene: TRBJ1-5
D gene: .
clone size: .
V gene: TRBV15
CDR3 protein: CATSREWNQPQHF
CDR3 DNA: TGTGCCACCAGCAGAGAATGGAATCAGCCCCAGCATTTT

J gene: TRBJ2-7
D gene: TRBD2
clone size: few
V gene: TRBV7-2
CDR3 protein: CASSQEGPGGPGSAEQYF
CDR3 DNA: TGCGCCAGCAGCCAAGAGGGTCCGGGAGGGCCTGGGTCTGCCGAGCAGTACTTC

J gene: TRBJ2-5
D gene: .
clone size: once
V gene: TRBV27
CDR3 protein: CASSLWGSGTGSQETQYF
CDR3 DNA: TGTGCCAGCAGTTTATGGGGGAGTGGTACCGGGAGCCAAGAGACCCAGTACTTC

J gene: TRBJ1-2
D gene: .
clone size: .
V gene: TRBV6-5
CDR3 protein: CASSYQSEGVYGYTF
CDR3 DNA: TGTGCCAGCAGTTACCAGTCAGAGGGCGTCTATGGCTACACCTTC

J gene: TRBJ1-3
D gene: .
clone size: .
V gene: TRBV30
CDR3 protein: CAWSEGWTNSGNTIYF
CDR3 DNA: TGTGCCTGGAGTGAAGGGTGGACAAACTCTGGAAACACCATATATTTT

J gene: TRBJ2-7
D gene: TRBD2
clone size: .
V gene: TRBV10-3
CDR3 protein: CAIRESSGTTFSYEQYF
CDR3 DNA: TGTGCCATCAGGGAGTCTAGCGGGACGACATTCTCCTACGAGCAGTACTTC

J gene: TRBJ2-5
D gene: TRBD1
clone size: many
V gene: TRBV6-1
CDR3 protein: CASRKDRGQRETQYF
CDR3 DNA: TGTGCCAGCAGGAAGGACAGGGGGCAGAGGGAGACCCAGTACTTC

J gene: TRBJ2-1
D gene: TRBD1
clone size: many
V gene: TRBV11-2
CDR3 protein: CASSFGTGLEQFF
CDR3 DNA: TGTGCCAGCAGCTTCGGGACAGGGCTTGAGCAGTTCTTC

J gene: TRBJ2-1
D gene: .
clone size: .
V gene: TRBV20-1
CDR3 protein: CSARAVSSYNEQFF
CDR3 DNA: TGCAGTGCTAGAGCCGTAAGCTCCTACAATGAGCAGTTCTTC